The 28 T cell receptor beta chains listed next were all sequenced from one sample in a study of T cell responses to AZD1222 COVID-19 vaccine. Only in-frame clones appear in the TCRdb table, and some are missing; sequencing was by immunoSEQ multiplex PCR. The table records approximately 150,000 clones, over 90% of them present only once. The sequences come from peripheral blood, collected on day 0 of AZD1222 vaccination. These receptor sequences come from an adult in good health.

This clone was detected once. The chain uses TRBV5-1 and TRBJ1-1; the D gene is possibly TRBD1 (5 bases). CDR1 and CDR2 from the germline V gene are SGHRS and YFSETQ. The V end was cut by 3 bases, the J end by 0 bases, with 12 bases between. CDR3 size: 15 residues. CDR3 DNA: TGCGCCAGCAGCTATGGAGGGGCAATGAACACTGAAGCTTTCTTT. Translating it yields CASSYGGAMNTEAFF. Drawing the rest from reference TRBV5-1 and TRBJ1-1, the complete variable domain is KAGVTQTPRYLIKTRGQQVTLSCSPISGHRSVSWYQQTPGQGLQFLFEYFSETQRNKGNFPGRFSGRQFSNSRSEMNVSTLELGDSALYLCASSYGGAMNTEAFFGQGTRLTVV.

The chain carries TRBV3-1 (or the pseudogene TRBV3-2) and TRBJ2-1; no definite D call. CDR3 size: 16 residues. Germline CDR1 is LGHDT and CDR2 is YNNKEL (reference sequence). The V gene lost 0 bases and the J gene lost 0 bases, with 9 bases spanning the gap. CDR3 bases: TGTGCCAGCAGCCAAGAGAGGTGGAGCTCCTACAATGAGCAGTTCTTC. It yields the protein CASSQERWSSYNEQFF.

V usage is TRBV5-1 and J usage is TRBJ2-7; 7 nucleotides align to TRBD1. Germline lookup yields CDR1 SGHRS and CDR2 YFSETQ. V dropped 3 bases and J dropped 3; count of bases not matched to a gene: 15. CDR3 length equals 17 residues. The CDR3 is CASSSEVRVGQNYEQYF. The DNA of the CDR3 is TGCGCCAGCAGCTCGGAGGTTCGGGTGGGACAGAACTACGAGCAGTACTTC.

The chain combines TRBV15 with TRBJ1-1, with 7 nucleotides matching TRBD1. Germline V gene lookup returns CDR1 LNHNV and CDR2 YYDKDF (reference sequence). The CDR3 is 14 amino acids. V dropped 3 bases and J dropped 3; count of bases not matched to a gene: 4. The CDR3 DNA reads TGTGCCACCAGCAGGCGGGACAGAGACACTGAAGCTTTCTTT. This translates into CATSRRDRDTEAFF.

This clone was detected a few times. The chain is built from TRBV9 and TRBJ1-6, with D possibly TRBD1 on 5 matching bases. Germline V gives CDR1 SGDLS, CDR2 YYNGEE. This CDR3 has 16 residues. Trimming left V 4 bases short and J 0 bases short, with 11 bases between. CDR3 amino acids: CASSSRVSSYNSPLHF. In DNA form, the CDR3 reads TGTGCCAGCAGCTCCAGGGTTAGCTCCTATAATTCACCCCTCCACTTT.

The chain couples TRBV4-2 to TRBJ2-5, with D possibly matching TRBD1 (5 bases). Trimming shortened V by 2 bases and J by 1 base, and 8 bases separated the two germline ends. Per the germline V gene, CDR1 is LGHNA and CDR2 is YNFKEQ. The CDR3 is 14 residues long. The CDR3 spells CASSQQGFQETQYF. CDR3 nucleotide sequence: TGTGCCAGCAGCCAACAGGGATTCCAAGAGACCCAGTACTTC.

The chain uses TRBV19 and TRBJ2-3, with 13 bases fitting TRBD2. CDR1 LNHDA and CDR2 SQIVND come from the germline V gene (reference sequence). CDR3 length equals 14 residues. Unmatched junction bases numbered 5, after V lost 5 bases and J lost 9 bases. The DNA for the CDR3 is TGTGCCAGTAGTTTAGGGACTAGCGGGGCGACGCAGTATTTT. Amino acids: CASSLGTSGATQYF.

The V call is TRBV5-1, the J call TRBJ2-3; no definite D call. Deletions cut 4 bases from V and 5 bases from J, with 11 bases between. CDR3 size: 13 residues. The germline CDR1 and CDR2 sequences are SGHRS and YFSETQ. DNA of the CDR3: TGCGCCAGCAGCCTCCGGAGTGAAGATACGCAGTATTTT. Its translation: CASSLRSEDTQYF. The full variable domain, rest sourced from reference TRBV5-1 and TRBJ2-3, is KAGVTQTPRYLIKTRGQQVTLSCSPISGHRSVSWYQQTPGQGLQFLFEYFSETQRNKGNFPGRFSGRQFSNSRSEMNVSTLELGDSALYLCASSLRSEDTQYFGPGTRLTVL.

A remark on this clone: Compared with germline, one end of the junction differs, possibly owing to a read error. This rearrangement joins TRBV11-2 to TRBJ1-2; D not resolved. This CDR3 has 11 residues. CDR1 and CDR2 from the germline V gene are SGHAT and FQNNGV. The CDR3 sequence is CASSLGRGRSF. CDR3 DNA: TGTGCCAGCAGCTTAGGCCGCGGGAGGTCCTTC.

The CDR3 loop is CASSYSVAGNTIYF. The CDR3 bases are TGTGCCAGCAGTTACTCGGTGGCGGGAAACACCATATATTTT. The V call is TRBV6-6, the J call TRBJ1-3; D gene unclear. The length of the CDR3 is 14 residues. V was cut by 0 bases and J by 4 bases, with 7 bases left in between. Germline assignment: CDR1 MNHNY and CDR2 SVGAGI (reference sequence).

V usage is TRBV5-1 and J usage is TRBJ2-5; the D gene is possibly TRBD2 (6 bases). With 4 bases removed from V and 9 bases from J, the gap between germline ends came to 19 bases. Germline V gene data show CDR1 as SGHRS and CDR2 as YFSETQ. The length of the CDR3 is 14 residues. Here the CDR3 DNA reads TGCGCCAGCAGCCCTGACTGGGACTTGGTGGCCCAGTACTTC. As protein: CASSPDWDLVAQYF. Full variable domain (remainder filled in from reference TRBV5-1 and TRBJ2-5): KAGVTQTPRYLIKTRGQQVTLSCSPISGHRSVSWYQQTPGQGLQFLFEYFSETQRNKGNFPGRFSGRQFSNSRSEMNVSTLELGDSALYLCASSPDWDLVAQYFGPGTRLLVL.

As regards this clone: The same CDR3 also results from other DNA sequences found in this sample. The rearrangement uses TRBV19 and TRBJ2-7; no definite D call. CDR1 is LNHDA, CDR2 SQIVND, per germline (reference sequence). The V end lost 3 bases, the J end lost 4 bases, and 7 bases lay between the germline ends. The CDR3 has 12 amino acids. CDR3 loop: CASSIGGYEQYF. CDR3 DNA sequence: TGTGCCAGTAGTATCGGTGGTTACGAGCAGTACTTC. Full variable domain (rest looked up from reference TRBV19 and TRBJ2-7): DGGITQSPKYLFRKEGQNVTLSCEQNLNHDAMYWYRQDPGQGLRLIYYSQIVNDFQKGDIAEGYSVSREKKESFPLTVTSAQKNPTAFYLCASSIGGYEQYFGPGTRLTVT.

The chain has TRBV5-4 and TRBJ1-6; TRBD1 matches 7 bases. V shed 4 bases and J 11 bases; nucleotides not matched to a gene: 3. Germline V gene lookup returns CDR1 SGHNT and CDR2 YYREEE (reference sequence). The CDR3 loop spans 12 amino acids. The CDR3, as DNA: TGTGCCAGCAGCGACAGGGTTCCACCCCTCCACTTT. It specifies CASSDRVPPLHF.

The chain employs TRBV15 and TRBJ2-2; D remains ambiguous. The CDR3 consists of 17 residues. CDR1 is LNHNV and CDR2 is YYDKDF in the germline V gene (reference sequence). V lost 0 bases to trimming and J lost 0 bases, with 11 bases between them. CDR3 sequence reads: CATSREVQSANTGELFF. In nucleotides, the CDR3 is TGTGCCACCAGCAGAGAGGTGCAATCAGCGAACACCGGGGAGCTGTTTTTT.

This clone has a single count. CDR3 amino acids: CAIVDRASGYTF. As DNA, the CDR3 is TGTGCCATTGTAGACAGGGCCAGCGGCTACACCTTC. The chain recombines TRBV6-5 with TRBJ1-2, with TRBD1 matching over 7 bases. From germline, CDR1 is MNHEY and CDR2 SVGAGI. V lost 10 bases to trimming and J lost 8 bases; unmatched junction nucleotides: 10. The CDR3 length is 12 residues.

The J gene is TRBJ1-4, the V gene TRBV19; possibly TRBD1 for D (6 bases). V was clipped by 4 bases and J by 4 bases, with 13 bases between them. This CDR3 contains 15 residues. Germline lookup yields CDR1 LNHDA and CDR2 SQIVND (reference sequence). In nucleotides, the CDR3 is TGTGCCAGTAGTAGCCGTGGGGGCGATAATGAAAAACTGTTTTTT. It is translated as CASSSRGGDNEKLFF.

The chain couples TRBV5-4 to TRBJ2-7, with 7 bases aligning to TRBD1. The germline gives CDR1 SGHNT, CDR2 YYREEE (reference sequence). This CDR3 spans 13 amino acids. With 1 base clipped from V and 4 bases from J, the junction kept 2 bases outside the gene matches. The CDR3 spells CASSLRQGYEQYF. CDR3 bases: TGTGCCAGCAGCTTGCGACAGGGTTACGAGCAGTACTTC. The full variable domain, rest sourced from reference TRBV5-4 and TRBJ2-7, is ETGVTQSPTHLIKTRGQQVTLRCSSQSGHNTVSWYQQALGQGPQFIFQYYREEENGRGNFPPRFSGLQFPNYSSELNVNALELDDSALYLCASSLRQGYEQYFGPGTRLTVT.

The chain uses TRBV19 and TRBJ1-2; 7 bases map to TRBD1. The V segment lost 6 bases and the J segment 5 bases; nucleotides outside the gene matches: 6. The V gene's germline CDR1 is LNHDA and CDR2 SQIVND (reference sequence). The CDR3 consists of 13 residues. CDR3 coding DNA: TGTGCCAGTAGAGCAGGGGGGGAGTATGGCTACACCTTC. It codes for CASRAGGEYGYTF.

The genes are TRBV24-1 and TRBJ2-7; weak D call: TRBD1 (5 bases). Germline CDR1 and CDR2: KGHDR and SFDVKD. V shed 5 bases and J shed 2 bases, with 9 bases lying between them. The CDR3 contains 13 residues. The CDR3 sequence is CATSAFRAYEQYF. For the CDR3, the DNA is TGTGCCACCAGTGCCTTCAGGGCCTACGAGCAGTACTTC.

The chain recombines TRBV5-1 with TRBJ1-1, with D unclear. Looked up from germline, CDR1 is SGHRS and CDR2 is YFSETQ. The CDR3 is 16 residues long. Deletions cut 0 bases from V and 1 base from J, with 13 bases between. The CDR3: CASSLVAGVPNTEAFF. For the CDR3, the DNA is TGCGCCAGCAGCTTGGTAGCTGGGGTCCCGAACACTGAAGCTTTCTTT.

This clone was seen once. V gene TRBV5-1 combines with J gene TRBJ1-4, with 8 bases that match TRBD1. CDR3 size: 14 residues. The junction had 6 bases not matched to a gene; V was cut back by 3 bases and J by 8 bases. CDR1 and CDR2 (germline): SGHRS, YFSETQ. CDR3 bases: TGCGCCAGCAGCTCCGGACAGGGCGCCGAAAAACTGTTTTTT. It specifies CASSSGQGAEKLFF.

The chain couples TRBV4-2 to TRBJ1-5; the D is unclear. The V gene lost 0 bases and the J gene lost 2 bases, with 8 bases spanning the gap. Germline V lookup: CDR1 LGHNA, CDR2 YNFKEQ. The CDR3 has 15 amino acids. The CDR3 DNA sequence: TGTGCCAGCAGCCAAGAAGCAGGAGGCAATCAGCCCCAGCATTTT. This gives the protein CASSQEAGGNQPQHF.

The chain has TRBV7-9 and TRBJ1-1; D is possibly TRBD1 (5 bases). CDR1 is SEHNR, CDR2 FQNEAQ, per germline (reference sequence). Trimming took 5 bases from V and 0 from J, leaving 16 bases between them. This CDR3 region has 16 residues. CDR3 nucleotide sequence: TGTGCCAGCAGCGGCCAGCGGGACCTAGTGAACACTGAAGCTTTCTTT. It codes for CASSGQRDLVNTEAFF.

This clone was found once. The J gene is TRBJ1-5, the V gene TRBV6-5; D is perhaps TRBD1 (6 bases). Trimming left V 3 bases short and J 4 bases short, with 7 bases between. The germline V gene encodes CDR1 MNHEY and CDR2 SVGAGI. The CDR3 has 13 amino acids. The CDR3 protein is CASSYDRNQPQHF. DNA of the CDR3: TGTGCCAGCAGTTATGACAGGAATCAGCCCCAGCATTTT.

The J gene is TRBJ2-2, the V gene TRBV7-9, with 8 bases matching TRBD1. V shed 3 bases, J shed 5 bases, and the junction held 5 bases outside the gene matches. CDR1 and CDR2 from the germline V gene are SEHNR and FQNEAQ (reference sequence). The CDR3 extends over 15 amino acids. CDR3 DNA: TGTGCCAGCAGCTTCAGGACAGGGAGTACCGGGGAGCTGTTTTTT. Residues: CASSFRTGSTGELFF.

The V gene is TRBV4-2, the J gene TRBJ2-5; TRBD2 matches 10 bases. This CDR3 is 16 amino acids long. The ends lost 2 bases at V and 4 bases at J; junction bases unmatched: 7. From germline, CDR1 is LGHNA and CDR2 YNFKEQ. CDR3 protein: CASSQTPGLALETQYF. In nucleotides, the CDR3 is TGTGCCAGCAGCCAAACGCCGGGACTAGCGTTAGAGACCCAGTACTTC.

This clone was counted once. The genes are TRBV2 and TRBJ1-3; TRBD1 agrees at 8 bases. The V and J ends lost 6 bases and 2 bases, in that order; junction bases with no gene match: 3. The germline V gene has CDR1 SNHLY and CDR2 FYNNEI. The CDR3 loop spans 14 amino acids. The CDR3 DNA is TGTGCCAGCAGGCCAGGGGGCGCTGGAAACACCATATATTTT. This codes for CASRPGGAGNTIYF.

CDR3 protein: CASSIGTRSYNEQFF. The CDR3 nucleotides read TGTGCCAGCAGCATCGGGACGCGTTCCTACAATGAGCAGTTCTTC. The chain uses TRBV7-3 and TRBJ2-1, with D possibly called TRBD1 or TRBD2 (5 bases each). This CDR3 region has 15 residues. The germline gives CDR1 SGHTA, CDR2 FQGTGA. V was cut by 5 bases and J by 1 base, with 12 bases left in between.